Presented here are 17 T cell receptor beta chains from one specimen sequenced in a study of human thymus T cells. From resections taken during corrective heart surgery, the thymus tissue was obtained. Data came from immunoSEQ multiplex PCR; TCRdb stores just in-frame clones and leaves some out. The sample lists about 120,000 clones, about 93% occurring once. The sequencing input was thymus tissue. Source of these receptors: a boy in the first two years of life with a congenital heart defect but otherwise immunologically healthy.

This chain connects TRBV5-1 to TRBJ2-3, with a weak D call TRBD1 (5 bases). V was cut by 3 bases and J by 2 bases, with 16 bases left in between. This CDR3 has 16 amino acids. Germline lookup yields CDR1 SGHRS and CDR2 YFSETQ. CDR3 DNA: TGCGCCAGCAGCTCCGGACGTCTAGGGGTCACAGATACGCAGTATTTT. It is translated as CASSSGRLGVTDTQYF.

The table lists this clone with a count of one. This chain links TRBV7-9 with TRBJ2-3; weak D call: TRBD2 (6 bases). The CDR3 is 14 residues long. V shed 7 bases and J shed 6 bases, with 17 bases lying between them. Germline V gives CDR1 SEHNR, CDR2 FQNEAQ (reference sequence). The CDR3 loop is CASNLAGWPDTQYF. The DNA of the CDR3 is TGTGCCAGCAATCTCGCGGGGTGGCCGGATACGCAGTATTTT.

This chain uses TRBV5-1 with TRBJ2-3; tentative D call: TRBD1 (5 bases). CDR1 is SGHRS and CDR2 is YFSETQ in the germline V gene. The CDR3 consists of 15 residues. V was trimmed by 5 bases and J by 2 bases, leaving 15 bases between them. The CDR3 loop reads CASRGPESNTDTQYF. The CDR3 DNA is TGCGCCAGCAGGGGGCCCGAGTCAAACACAGATACGCAGTATTTT.

CDR3 DNA: TGTGCCAGCAGCACTAGCGGGGGGGCCCATACGCAGTATTTT. Encoded protein: CASSTSGGAHTQYF. The V and J genes are TRBV7-6 and TRBJ2-3, with 13 nucleotides matching TRBD2. Germline assignment: CDR1 SGHVS and CDR2 FNYEAQ. This CDR3 is built from 14 residues. J lost 7 bases, V lost 5 bases, and 3 bases had no gene match.

The chain recombines TRBV9 with TRBJ2-3; D might be TRBD2 (6 bases). The CDR3 runs to 14 residues. CDR1 is SGDLS, CDR2 YYNGEE, per germline. Trimming removed 4 bases at V and 6 bases at J, with 15 bases between. CDR3 in amino acids: CASSPLGLSDTQYF. CDR3 DNA sequence: TGTGCCAGCAGCCCGCTGGGACTGTCGGATACGCAGTATTTT.

V and J are TRBV29-1 and TRBJ2-3; 11 bases align to TRBD2. The germline gives CDR1 SQVTM, CDR2 ANQGSEA. Trimming cost V 6 bases and J 2 bases; bases outside gene matches: 7. CDR3 length: 15 amino acids. In DNA form, the CDR3 reads TGCAGCGTGAAACTAGCGGGGGACACCACAGATACGCAGTATTTT. It is translated as CSVKLAGDTTDTQYF.

This clone showed up just once. Here the CDR3 DNA reads TGTGCCAGCAGTCCAACCCGCCTAGCGGGGCACCAAGAGACCCAGTACTTC. Translating gives CASSPTRLAGHQETQYF. The chain couples TRBV5-4 to TRBJ2-5; the match to TRBD2 covers 9 bases. The CDR3 has 17 amino acids. CDR1 is SGHNT and CDR2 is YYREEE in the germline V gene (reference sequence). With V trimmed by 5 bases and J by 0 bases, 11 bases remained unmatched.

The chain has TRBV11-2 and TRBJ2-1, with 14 bases fitting TRBD2. The length of the CDR3 is 14 residues. The germline gives CDR1 SGHAT, CDR2 FQNNGV. V shed 8 bases and J 9 bases; nucleotides not matched to a gene: 6. CDR3 sequence: CASRGTSGGGEQFF. CDR3 sequence (DNA): TGTGCCAGCCGGGGGACTAGCGGGGGTGGTGAGCAGTTCTTC.

V usage is TRBV4-2 and J usage is TRBJ2-7, with 11 positions matching TRBD2. The CDR3 length is 16 residues. Germline-derived CDR1 and CDR2 are LGHNA and YNFKEQ. V dropped 0 bases and J dropped 5; count of bases not matched to a gene: 6. CDR3 residues: CASSQDLGTSGNEQYF. The CDR3 nucleotides are TGTGCCAGCAGCCAAGACCTCGGGACTAGCGGTAACGAGCAGTACTTC.

The genes are TRBV7-2 and TRBJ1-5; D not resolved. V was cut by 3 bases and J by 4 bases, with 4 bases left in between. From germline, CDR1 is SGHTA and CDR2 FQGNSA. This CDR3 spans 12 amino acids. DNA for the CDR3: TGTGCCAGCAGCTTGGTGAATCAGCCCCAGCATTTT. Translating gives CASSLVNQPQHF. The variable domain in full, completed from reference TRBV7-2 and TRBJ1-5, reads GAGVSQSPSNKVTEKGKDVELRCDPISGHTALYWYRQSLGQGLEFLIYFQGNSAPDKSGLPSDRFSAERTGGSVSTLTIQRTQQEDSAVYLCASSLVNQPQHFGDGTRLSIL.

The chain links TRBV30 to TRBJ1-4; D is unresolved. This CDR3 spans 13 amino acids. Germline CDR1 GTSNPN, CDR2 SVGIG (reference sequence). Trimming left V 0 bases short and J 8 bases short, with 10 bases between. The CDR3 region has the DNA TGTGCCTGGAGTGTCTTACTCGGCGAAAAACTGTTTTTT. This sequence encodes CAWSVLLGEKLFF.

The chain employs TRBV11-2 and TRBJ2-3, with D possibly matching TRBD2 (6 bases). The CDR3 covers 16 residues. Germline V lookup: CDR1 SGHAT, CDR2 FQNNGV. Trimming took off 3 bases at V and 6 bases at J, with 19 bases between the two ends. The CDR3 loop is CASSFGPGVSGDTQYF. The DNA for the CDR3 is TGTGCCAGCAGCTTTGGACCGGGGGTGAGTGGGGATACGCAGTATTTT.

The count of this clone is one. This rearrangement joins TRBV30 to TRBJ2-1; D gene ambiguous. CDR1 GTSNPN and CDR2 SVGIG come from the germline V gene (reference sequence). Between the trimmed V and J ends, which lost 3 bases and 6 bases, there was a span of 18 bases. The length of the CDR3 is 15 residues. This CDR3 is CAWSPPTRLTNEQFF. The CDR3, as DNA: TGTGCCTGGAGCCCGCCGACCCGACTTACCAATGAGCAGTTCTTC.

This clone came up once. This chain joins TRBV4-1 and TRBJ1-2; D uncertain. This CDR3 is built from 12 residues. From germline, CDR1 is MGHRA and CDR2 YSYEKL. V was pared by 0 bases and J by 9 bases, with 8 bases between. Written as DNA, the CDR3 is TGCGCCAGCAGCCAAGAAGCCGGGAGCTACACCTTC. Translated: CASSQEAGSYTF.

The V call is TRBV6-1, the J call TRBJ1-1, with a possible D match to TRBD1 (5 bases). From germline, CDR1 is MNHNS and CDR2 SASEGT. Trimming took off 3 bases at V and 0 bases at J, with 8 bases between the two ends. There are 14 residues in the CDR3. CDR3 bases: TGTGCCAGCAGTGACTGGGGGATGAACACTGAAGCTTTCTTT. This gives the protein CASSDWGMNTEAFF.

The chain is built from TRBV5-8 and TRBJ1-1; no reliable D call. In germline, CDR1 is SGHTS, CDR2 YDEGEE. The V end lost 2 bases, the J end lost 4 bases, and 15 bases lay between the germline ends. The CDR3 has 15 residues. CDR3: CASSFGRGWGTEAFF. The CDR3 DNA follows: TGTGCCAGCAGCTTCGGCCGAGGATGGGGCACTGAAGCTTTCTTT. Looking up the rest from reference TRBV5-8 and TRBJ1-1 gives the full variable domain: EAGVTQSPTHLIKTRGQQATLRCSPISGHTSVYWYQQALGLGLQFLLWYDEGEERNRGNFPPRFSGRQFPNYSSELNVNALELEDSALYLCASSFGRGWGTEAFFGQGTRLTVV.

The gene calls are TRBV25-1 and TRBJ2-3, with D perhaps matching TRBD1 or TRBD2 (5 bases each). The V gene's germline CDR1 is MGHDK and CDR2 SYGVNS. V was trimmed by 2 bases and J by 0 bases, leaving 6 bases between them. This CDR3 region has 14 residues. The CDR3, as DNA: TGTGCCAGCAGTGAAGGGGGTAGCACAGATACGCAGTATTTT. The encoded protein is CASSEGGSTDTQYF.